What follows are 25 T cell receptor beta chains derived from one specimen sequenced in a study of blood T cell repertoires in COVID-19. Profiled with immunoSEQ multiplex PCR; TCRdb holds only in-frame clones, not every one. This table holds over 150,000 clones, roughly four fifths found once. Source material: peripheral blood. These receptors were collected from a woman in her seventies with COVID-19, enrolled during active disease.

This clone was recorded only once. The chain joins TRBV5-4 to TRBJ1-5; D ambiguous. The CDR3 length is 15 residues. V was shortened by 5 bases and J by 6 bases, with 18 bases between the two germline ends. Germline V CDR1 and CDR2: SGHNT, YYREEE (reference sequence). CDR3 sequence: CASSYSQFLTQPQHF. The DNA for the CDR3 is TGTGCCAGCAGTTATTCCCAGTTTTTAACTCAGCCCCAGCATTTT.

J is TRBJ2-6 and V is TRBV19; 7 bases match TRBD1. The J segment lost 0 bases and the V segment lost 5 bases, leaving 13 bases of the junction unmatched. Germline CDR1 and CDR2: LNHDA and SQIVND (reference sequence). The CDR3 runs to 19 residues. CDR3 DNA: TGTGCCAGTAGTCCTTCGACAGGGAAGGCGAGCTCTGGGGCCAACGTCCTGACTTTC. Translation gives CASSPSTGKASSGANVLTF. Complete variable domain (other parts from reference TRBV19 and TRBJ2-6): DGGITQSPKYLFRKEGQNVTLSCEQNLNHDAMYWYRQDPGQGLRLIYYSQIVNDFQKGDIAEGYSVSREKKESFPLTVTSAQKNPTAFYLCASSPSTGKASSGANVLTFGAGSRLTVL.

This chain links TRBV29-1 with TRBJ2-7; TRBD2 agrees at 8 bases. This CDR3 is built from 14 residues. The ends lost 6 bases at V and 2 bases at J; junction bases unmatched: 9. CDR1 and CDR2 (germline): SQVTM, ANQGSEA. CDR3 sequence (DNA): TGCAGCGTCCGGGAGGGGGGCAGACCCTACGAGCAGTACTTC. This sequence encodes CSVREGGRPYEQYF.

About this clone: The same CDR3 also results from other DNA sequences found in this sample. This chain's CDR3 is CASSRSSYEQYF. CDR3 nucleotide sequence: TGTGCCAGCAGCCGGAGCTCCTACGAGCAGTACTTC. The chain joins TRBV3-1 (or the pseudogene TRBV3-2) to TRBJ2-7; the D is unclear. CDR3 length: 12 amino acids. Germline V gives CDR1 LGHDT, CDR2 YNNKEL (reference sequence). Trimming took off 4 bases at V and 0 bases at J, with 4 bases between the two ends.

This clone was observed a single time. V and J are TRBV4-1 and TRBJ1-6, with a tentative D call TRBD1 (6 bases). Trimming took 8 bases from V and 7 from J, leaving 18 bases between them. Germline CDR1 and CDR2: MGHRA and YSYEKL. This CDR3 comprises 15 residues. CDR3 DNA sequence: TGCGCCAGCGGATCCATAGGGGGGGGGAATTCACCCCTCCACTTT. Its translation is CASGSIGGGNSPLHF.

V gene TRBV7-9 combines with J gene TRBJ1-2, with 7 bases identical to TRBD1. V lost 4 bases to trimming and J lost 8 bases; unmatched junction nucleotides: 7. CDR3 length: 13 residues. Germline CDR1 reads SEHNR; CDR2 reads FQNEAQ (reference sequence). CDR3 in DNA: TGTGCCAGCAGCTCAAGACAGGGCAAAGGCTACACCTTC. Protein sequence: CASSSRQGKGYTF. The whole variable domain, remainder taken from reference TRBV7-9 and TRBJ1-2, is DTGVSQNPRHKITKRGQNVTFRCDPISEHNRLYWYRQTLGQGPEFLTYFQNEAQLEKSRLLSDRFSAERPKGSFSTLEIQRTEQGDSAMYLCASSSRQGKGYTFGSGTRLTVV.

CDR3 protein: CASSPGQAQYF. CDR3 sequence (DNA): TGTGCCAGTAGTCCAGGACAGGCCCAGTACTTC. This chain links TRBV19 with TRBJ2-5; 7 bases fit TRBD1. The CDR3 sequence is 11 residues long. CDR1 is LNHDA and CDR2 is SQIVND in the germline V gene (reference sequence). With V trimmed by 5 bases and J by 9 bases, 3 bases remained unmatched.

The J gene is TRBJ2-7, the V gene TRBV19, with 12 bases that match TRBD2. The CDR3 length is 15 residues. J was trimmed by 2 bases and V by 9 bases; bases with no gene match: 8. Looked up from germline, CDR1 is LNHDA and CDR2 is SQIVND (reference sequence). The DNA for the CDR3 is TGTGCCAGCTCCGCATCTAGCGGGAGGGCCTACGAGCAGTACTTC. This sequence encodes CASSASSGRAYEQYF.

This clone showed up just a few times. This chain joins TRBV3-1 (or the pseudogene TRBV3-2) and TRBJ1-2; 8 positions agree with TRBD1. Germline lookup yields CDR1 LGHDT and CDR2 YNNKEL (reference sequence). This CDR3 has 15 amino acids. With 2 bases clipped from V and 2 bases from J, the junction kept 4 bases outside the gene matches. In nucleotides, the CDR3 is TGTGCCAGCAGCCAAACGAGGACAGGGAACTATGGCTACACCTTC. It codes for CASSQTRTGNYGYTF.

The CDR3 nucleotides read TGTGCCAGCAGTTCCCTCCCCGGACAGGCGTATGGCTACACCTTC. It specifies CASSSLPGQAYGYTF. V and J are TRBV6-6 and TRBJ1-2; 7 bases are shared with TRBD1. The CDR3 contains 15 residues. The V and J ends lost 4 bases and 5 bases, in that order; junction bases with no gene match: 10. From germline, CDR1 is MNHNY and CDR2 SVGAGI (reference sequence).

This clone was seen just once. A junction end diverges from the germline sequence, so it may reflect a read error. Other DNA sequences in the same sample also yield this CDR3. The V gene is TRBV19, the J gene TRBJ2-2; TRBD2 matches 7 bases. Germline CDR1 is LNHDA and CDR2 is SQIVND (reference sequence). The CDR3 is made up of 14 amino acids. CDR3 DNA sequence: TGTGCCGTTAGCGCGAAGTTTTACAGCGGGGAGTTGTTTTTT. Translating it yields CAVSAKFYSGELFF.

The rearrangement uses TRBV30 and TRBJ1-1; D not certain. In germline, CDR1 is GTSNPN, CDR2 SVGIG (reference sequence). Between the trimmed V and J ends, which lost 1 base and 1 base, there was a span of 7 bases. This CDR3 comprises 13 residues. The CDR3: CAWSGLTNTEAFF. The CDR3 bases are TGTGCCTGGAGTGGACTTACGAACACTGAAGCTTTCTTT.

The rearrangement joins TRBV7-8 to TRBJ2-1, with a tentative D call TRBD2 (6 bases). Germline V lookup: CDR1 SGHVS, CDR2 FQNEAQ. V was shortened by 5 bases and J by 3 bases, with 14 bases between the two germline ends. The CDR3 extends over 15 amino acids. The CDR3: CASSIRDSLYNEQFF. The DNA of the CDR3 is TGTGCCAGCAGCATCCGGGACTCCCTCTACAATGAGCAGTTCTTC.

Here the CDR3 reads CASSIRGPPNTEAFF. CDR3 bases: TGCGCCAGCAGCATCAGGGGGCCACCGAACACTGAAGCTTTCTTT. The J gene is TRBJ1-1, the V gene TRBV5-1, with TRBD1 identical over 8 bases. The CDR3 runs to 15 residues. Germline-derived CDR1 and CDR2 are SGHRS and YFSETQ. J lost 1 base, V lost 4 bases, and 6 bases had no gene match.

With regard to this clone: Compared with germline, one end of the junction differs, possibly owing to a read error. The rearrangement joins TRBV2 to TRBJ2-7, with 15 bases lining up with TRBD2. There are 12 residues in the CDR3. Germline CDR1 SNHLY, CDR2 FYNNEI. The CDR3 DNA is TGTGCCAGCAGGGGACTAGCGGGAGGTTTTTCCTTC. Translating gives CASRGLAGGFSF. Drawing the rest from reference TRBV2 and TRBJ2-7, the complete variable domain is EPEVTQTPSHQVTQMGQEVILRCVPISNHLYFYWYRQILGQKVEFLVSFYNNEISEKSEIFDDQFSVERPDGSNFTLKIRSTKLEDSAMYFCASRGLAGGFSFGPGTRLTVT.

This clone was recorded only once. V and J are TRBV5-1 and TRBJ1-6; TRBD1 agrees at 8 bases. The V gene's germline CDR1 is SGHRS and CDR2 YFSETQ. The CDR3 contains 14 residues. V lost 4 bases to trimming and J lost 6 bases; unmatched junction nucleotides: 3. CDR3 sequence: CASSPGQGNSPLHF. The CDR3 nucleotides read TGCGCCAGCAGCCCCGGACAGGGTAATTCACCCCTCCACTTT.

This clone was seen a single time. This chain links TRBV11-2 with TRBJ1-6; perhaps TRBD1 as D (5 bases). Trimming removed 2 bases at V and 10 bases at J, with 12 bases between. The CDR3 totals 14 residues. Germline CDR1 reads SGHAT; CDR2 reads FQNNGV. CDR3 sequence reads: CASSLMGGNSPLHF. CDR3 nucleotides: TGTGCCAGCAGCTTAATGGGGGGGAACTCACCCCTCCACTTT.

This clone has ten or more counts. The rearrangement joins TRBV9 to TRBJ1-2; 9 bases fit TRBD1. V shed 4 bases and J 8 bases; nucleotides not matched to a gene: 9. There are 14 residues in the CDR3. CDR1 and CDR2 (germline): SGDLS, YYNGEE. CDR3 sequence: CASSRTTGGAGYTF. Here the CDR3 DNA reads TGTGCCAGCAGCCGTACCACAGGGGGCGCGGGCTACACCTTC.

Here the CDR3 reads CASSIGLIAGEQYF. The CDR3 bases are TGTGCCAGCAGCATCGGACTAATCGCTGGCGAGCAGTACTTC. This chain connects TRBV11-2 to TRBJ2-7, with D perhaps TRBD2 (6 bases). V lost 5 bases, J lost 6 bases, and 17 bases lay in between. Germline-derived CDR1 and CDR2 are SGHAT and FQNNGV. The length of the CDR3 is 14 residues.

The V call is TRBV11-3, the J call TRBJ2-1, with 8 positions matching TRBD1. Germline CDR1 SGHNT, CDR2 YENEEA. This CDR3 region has 14 residues. V was clipped by 1 base and J by 10 bases; unmatched bases: 6. This CDR3 is CASSLARPGGEQFF. The DNA of the CDR3 is TGTGCCAGCAGCTTAGCCCGACCAGGGGGCGAGCAGTTCTTC. Supplemented by reference TRBV11-3 and TRBJ2-1, the full variable domain reads EAGVVQSPRYKIIEKKQPVAFWCNPISGHNTLYWYLQNLGQGPELLIRYENEEAVDDSQLPKDRFSAERLKGVDSTLKIQPAELGDSAVYLCASSLARPGGEQFFGPGTRLTVL.

In its sample, this clone was seen a few times. The chain joins TRBV19 to TRBJ2-7; TRBD1 matches at 10 bases. This CDR3 spans 13 amino acids. CDR1 LNHDA and CDR2 SQIVND come from the germline V gene (reference sequence). With 8 bases clipped from V and 2 bases from J, the junction kept 3 bases outside the gene matches. CDR3 loop: CASGTGETYEQYF. For the CDR3, the DNA is TGTGCCAGTGGGACAGGGGAAACCTACGAGCAGTACTTC.

This clone occurred once. The V gene is TRBV7-8, the J gene TRBJ1-5, with D possibly TRBD1 on 5 matching bases. V lost 1 base, J lost 4 bases, and 8 bases lay in between. Germline lookup yields CDR1 SGHVS and CDR2 FQNEAQ. The CDR3 has 14 amino acids. CDR3 nucleotide sequence: TGTGCCAGCAGCTTAGGACAGCTAAATCAGCCCCAGCATTTT. Its protein is CASSLGQLNQPQHF.

V is TRBV28 and J is TRBJ1-1; possible D gene TRBD1, 5 bases. The CDR3 sequence is 14 residues long. V was trimmed by 5 bases and J by 4 bases, leaving 14 bases between them. CDR1 and CDR2 (germline): MDHEN, SYDVKM. CDR3 in amino acids: CASSQGDRVTEAFF. The CDR3 DNA sequence: TGTGCCAGCAGTCAAGGGGATCGGGTCACTGAAGCTTTCTTT.

In this sample, this clone turned up a few times. The J gene is TRBJ2-7, the V gene TRBV6-6; maybe TRBD1 (5 bases). This CDR3 region has 14 residues. Germline V gene sequence: CDR1 MNHNY, CDR2 SVGAGI (reference sequence). The germline V and J ends were trimmed by 5 bases and 3 bases, with 14 bases remaining between them. The chain's CDR3 is CASSPQGFFYEQYF. The CDR3 DNA reads as TGTGCCAGCAGTCCTCAGGGTTTCTTCTACGAGCAGTACTTC.

J is TRBJ2-7 and V is TRBV5-6; 7 bases map to TRBD1. CDR1 is SGHDT and CDR2 is YYEEEE in the germline V gene. The CDR3 runs to 12 residues. The V and J ends lost 4 bases and 3 bases, in that order; junction bases with no gene match: 1. The CDR3: CASSPGGYEQYF. The DNA for the CDR3 is TGTGCCAGCAGCCCAGGGGGCTACGAGCAGTACTTC.